The 17 T cell receptor beta chains presented below share a single source sample, sequenced in a study of blood T cells in healthy people across ages (dated by TCRdb to about 2015). Library construction relied on 5' RACE. The listed sequencing device is Illumina HiSeq 2500. A second about 7 to 12 cycle PCR used a sample-barcoded 5' primer and a J-beta primer mix. In-frame beta chains were kept once TCRdb had trimmed the public reads at Q25 with fastp and called clones with MiXCR. Rows matching on CDR3 protein sequence are summarized as one entry with the most common DNA and genes. This sample comprises 1,500,000 or so distinct CDR3 sequences, 59% of them detected only once. Together, the top ten hold 6.5% to 8.5% of the sample. Sequencing was performed on blood. All receptors come from a man in his late teens or twenties in good health.

This chain joins TRBV5-5 and TRBJ2-4, with 10 bases lining up with TRBD2. The DNA matches TRBJ2-7 better at its end, which makes the J call doubtful. This CDR3 is built from 14 residues. The germline V gene has CDR1 SGHKS and CDR2 YYEKEE (reference sequence). CDR3 in DNA: TGTGCCAGCAGCTTGGCTAGCGGGAGTGTCGAGCAGTACTTC. Encoded protein: CASSLASGSVEQYF.

This clonotype has just a few counts. With a much larger clone just one base away, this may be a read error. The chain has TRBV12-3 or TRBV12-4 and TRBJ1-5; no clear D gene. V lost 3 bases and J lost 4, with 4 bases in between. The CDR3 covers 12 residues. CDR3: CASSFWNQPQHF. In nucleotides, the CDR3 is TGTGCCAGCAGTTTTTGGAATCAGCCCCAGCATTTT.

This clonotype has a handful of counts. This rearrangement joins TRBV12-3 or TRBV12-4 to TRBJ2-5; no reliable D call. V gave up 4 bases and J gave up 1 base, with 7 bases separating them. There are 13 residues in the CDR3. This CDR3 reads CASSSDFQETQYF. CDR3 coding DNA: TGTGCCAGCAGTTCTGATTTCCAAGAGACCCAGTACTTC.

The CDR3 DNA reads as TGTGCCAGCAGCTTATCGTTCTATGAGCAGTTCTTC. Translation gives CASSLSFYEQFF. The rearrangement uses TRBV7-2 and TRBJ2-1; D gene ambiguous. The V gene lost 2 bases and the J gene lost 8 bases, with 7 bases spanning the gap. The CDR3 sequence is 12 residues long. Germline V gene sequence: CDR1 SGHTA, CDR2 FQGNSA.

The rearrangement links TRBV10-3 to TRBJ1-1, with 9 bases lining up with TRBD1. There are 15 residues in the CDR3. The germline gives CDR1 ENHRY, CDR2 SYGVKD. Trimming cost V 0 bases and J 3 bases; bases outside gene matches: 2. The CDR3 DNA reads TGTGCCATCAGTGAGTCGGACAGGGGTGACACTGAAGCTTTCTTT. It translates to CAISESDRGDTEAFF.

The chain employs TRBV29-1 and TRBJ1-2, with unresolved D. V was pared by 4 bases and J by 1 base, with 7 bases between. This CDR3 is built from 12 residues. CDR1 is SQVTM and CDR2 is ANQGSEA in the germline V gene. CDR3 loop: CSVAGNNYGYTF. CDR3 DNA: TGCAGCGTTGCGGGCAATAACTATGGCTACACCTTC.

The chain uses TRBV6-2 or TRBV6-3 and TRBJ2-5; maybe TRBD2 (6 bases). Looked up from germline, CDR1 is MNHEY and CDR2 is SVGEGT. V lost 6 bases and J lost 1, with 18 bases in between. CDR3 length: 16 residues. CDR3 nucleotides: TGTGCCAGCAGCTCCGGGACTGCCAACTCCCAAGAGACCCAGTACTTC. Translated: CASSSGTANSQETQYF.

The chain is built from TRBV3-1 and TRBJ1-2, with 7 bases aligning to TRBD1. With 3 bases clipped from V and 4 bases from J, the junction kept 5 bases outside the gene matches. Germline CDR1 LGHDT, CDR2 YNNKEL (reference sequence). This CDR3 is 14 amino acids long. The CDR3 reads CASSQQRTGYGYTF. The DNA of the CDR3 is TGTGCCAGCAGCCAGCAAAGGACAGGCTATGGCTACACCTTC.

The chain couples TRBV19 to TRBJ1-1, with D maybe TRBD1 (6 bases). There are 13 residues in the CDR3. The germline V gene has CDR1 LNHDA and CDR2 SQIVND (reference sequence). The V end lost 6 bases, the J end lost 4 bases, and 12 bases lay between the germline ends. CDR3 in amino acids: CASRKGGGTEAFF. As DNA, the CDR3 is TGTGCCAGTAGAAAAGGGGGGGGCACTGAAGCTTTCTTT.

The chain joins TRBV6-1 to TRBJ2-1; 10 positions agree with TRBD2. The V segment lost 4 bases and the J segment 4 bases; nucleotides outside the gene matches: 4. This CDR3 is 15 amino acids long. Germline-derived CDR1 and CDR2 are MNHNS and SASEGT. The CDR3 DNA follows: TGTGCCAGCAGTGCCGGGACTAGCGCTTACAATGAGCAGTTCTTC. It codes for CASSAGTSAYNEQFF.

This clonotype was seen just once. The chain is built from TRBV3-1 and TRBJ2-7; D is possibly TRBD2 (5 bases). Germline lookup yields CDR1 LGHDT and CDR2 YNNKEL (reference sequence). Trimming took 4 bases from V and 3 from J, leaving 16 bases between them. This CDR3 contains 15 residues. The CDR3 DNA reads TGTGCCAGCAGCCCCTTGGTCGGGGAATTCTACGAGCAGTACTTC. Residues: CASSPLVGEFYEQYF.

This clonotype occurred once. The J gene is TRBJ2-5, the V gene TRBV4-1; 11 bases are shared with TRBD2. The CDR3 has 16 amino acids. Germline CDR1 is MGHRA and CDR2 is YSYEKL. J lost 4 bases, V lost 8 bases, and 12 bases had no gene match. DNA of the CDR3: TGCGCCAGCGGACCTGGGACTAGCGGAGGAAGAGAGACCCAGTACTTC. It encodes CASGPGTSGGRETQYF.

This clonotype showed up just a few times. The rearrangement joins TRBV2 to TRBJ2-5; D unresolved. V lost 6 bases and J lost 3, with 8 bases in between. Germline V gene sequence: CDR1 SNHLY, CDR2 FYNNEI. The CDR3 runs to 12 residues. CDR3 DNA: TGTGCCAGCAGCGGACCGAAAGAGACCCAGTACTTC. This translates into CASSGPKETQYF.

The chain combines TRBV29-1 with TRBJ2-1; D remains ambiguous. The CDR3 loop spans 13 amino acids. Trimming removed 6 bases from V and 3 bases from J, with 12 bases in between. Germline V gene sequence: CDR1 SQVTM, CDR2 ANQGSEA. CDR3 amino acids: CSVPQLGYNEQFF. CDR3 sequence (DNA): TGCAGCGTCCCGCAGCTGGGCTACAATGAGCAGTTCTTC.

The chain uses TRBV5-6 and TRBJ2-1; 10 bases align to TRBD1. V lost 4 bases and J lost 2; bases outside the gene matches: 9. The length of the CDR3 is 17 residues. CDR1 and CDR2 from the germline V gene are SGHDT and YYEEEE. In DNA form, the CDR3 reads TGTGCCAGCAGCGAGATATTTGGGACAGGGGCCTACAATGAGCAGTTCTTC. Translating gives CASSEIFGTGAYNEQFF.

This clonotype showed up just a few times. The J gene is TRBJ2-1, the V gene TRBV6-5; 7 nucleotides agree with TRBD1. Germline loops: CDR1 MNHEY, CDR2 SVGAGI. Trimming removed 6 bases from V and 4 bases from J; junction bases left unmatched: 9. The CDR3 extends over 15 amino acids. CDR3 loop: CASSPFGRGYNEQFF. The CDR3 bases are TGTGCCAGCAGCCCCTTTGGCAGGGGGTACAATGAGCAGTTCTTC.

This clonotype has at least ten counts. The rearrangement joins TRBV6-9 to TRBJ1-1, with 8 bases matching TRBD1. Trimming at V came to 6 bases and at J to 1 base, leaving 7 bases not matched to a gene. The CDR3 extends over 15 amino acids. Germline CDR1 MNHGY, CDR2 SVAAGI. The CDR3 region is CASRQAGTGNTEAFF. The CDR3 DNA reads TGTGCCAGCAGACAGGCCGGGACAGGGAACACTGAAGCTTTCTTT.